The 4 T cell receptor beta chains given below trace back to one sample, sequenced in a study of CD8 T cell repertoires and HIV-1 epitope variants. The data were produced by immunoSEQ multiplex PCR, yet TCRdb's version contains in-frame clones alone and is incomplete. The sample records about 95,000 clones, roughly four fifths being singletons. Sequenced: uncultured baseline CD8+ T cells from peripheral blood mononuclear cells (PBMCs). Every receptor here comes from a male donor with HIV.

J is TRBJ1-2 and V is TRBV5-1; TRBD1 is a possible D gene (5 bases). The CDR3 is made up of 14 amino acids. The germline CDR1 and CDR2 sequences are SGHRS and YFSETQ. Trimming shortened V by 0 bases and J by 2 bases, and 8 bases separated the two germline ends. CDR3 bases: TGCGCCAGCAGCTTGGGGGACTGGAACTATGGCTACACCTTC. As protein: CASSLGDWNYGYTF.

V gene TRBV7-6 combines with J gene TRBJ1-1; tentatively, D is TRBD1 (6 bases). V was cut by 5 bases and J by 1 base, with 14 bases left in between. Germline CDR1 and CDR2: SGHVS and FNYEAQ. CDR3 size: 15 residues. CDR3 region: CASSHGTPQNTEAFF. CDR3 coding DNA: TGTGCCAGCAGCCACGGGACACCTCAGAACACTGAAGCTTTCTTT.

Only a few counts were recorded for this clone. The genes are TRBV11-2 and TRBJ1-2; no clear D gene. V lost 3 bases and J lost 7, with 9 bases in between. This CDR3 comprises 12 residues. The germline gives CDR1 SGHAT, CDR2 FQNNGV. The CDR3 is CASSFGSSGYTF. The CDR3 DNA follows: TGTGCCAGCAGCTTTGGGTCAAGTGGCTACACCTTC.

This clone was recorded only once. V gene TRBV7-2 combines with J gene TRBJ1-4; unclear D gene. The V gene's germline CDR1 is SGHTA and CDR2 FQGNSA. V was shortened by 2 bases and J by 3 bases, with 13 bases between the two germline ends. There are 16 residues in the CDR3. DNA of the CDR3: TGTGCCAGCAGCTTAAATTGGAGGCAGTCTAATGAAAAACTGTTTTTT. Translated: CASSLNWRQSNEKLFF.